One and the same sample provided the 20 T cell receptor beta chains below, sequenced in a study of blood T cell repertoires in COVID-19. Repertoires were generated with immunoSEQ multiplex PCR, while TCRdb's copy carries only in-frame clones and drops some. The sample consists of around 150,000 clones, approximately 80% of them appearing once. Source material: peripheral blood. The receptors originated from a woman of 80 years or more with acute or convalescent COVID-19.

DNA of the CDR3: TGCAGTGCTAGTAATAGGGCCAGGGGGCTTGACACTGAAGCTTTCTTT. It translates to CSASNRARGLDTEAFF. The chain recombines TRBV20-1 with TRBJ1-1, with 8 bases matching TRBD1. The trim removed 3 bases at V and 3 bases at J, leaving 12 bases unmatched. CDR3 size: 16 residues. The germline CDR1 and CDR2 sequences are DFQATT and SNEGSKA (reference sequence).

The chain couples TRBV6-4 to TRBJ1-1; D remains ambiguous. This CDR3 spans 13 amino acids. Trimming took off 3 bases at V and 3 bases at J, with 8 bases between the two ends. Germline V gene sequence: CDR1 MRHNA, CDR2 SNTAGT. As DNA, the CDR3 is TGTGCCAGCAGTGATGACACTTACACTGAAGCTTTCTTT. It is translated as CASSDDTYTEAFF.

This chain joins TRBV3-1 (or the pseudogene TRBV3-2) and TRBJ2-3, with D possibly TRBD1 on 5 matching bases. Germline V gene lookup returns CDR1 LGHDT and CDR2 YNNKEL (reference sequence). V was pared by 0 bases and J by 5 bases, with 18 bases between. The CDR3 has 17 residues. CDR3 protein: CASSQDRRAGRQDTQYF. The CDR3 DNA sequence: TGTGCCAGCAGCCAAGATCGTAGGGCAGGGCGACAAGATACGCAGTATTTT.

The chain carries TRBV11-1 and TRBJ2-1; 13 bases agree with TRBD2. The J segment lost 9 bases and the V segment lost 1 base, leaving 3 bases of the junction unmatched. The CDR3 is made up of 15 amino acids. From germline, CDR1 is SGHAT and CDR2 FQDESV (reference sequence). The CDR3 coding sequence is TGTGCCAGCAGCTTAGGACTAGCGGGAGGAGTTGAGCAGTTCTTC. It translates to CASSLGLAGGVEQFF.

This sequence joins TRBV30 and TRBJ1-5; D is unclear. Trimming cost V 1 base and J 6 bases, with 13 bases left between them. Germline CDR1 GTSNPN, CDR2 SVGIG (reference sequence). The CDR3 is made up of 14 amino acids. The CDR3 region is CAWSDDNIGQPQHF. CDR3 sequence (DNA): TGTGCCTGGAGTGATGACAATATAGGTCAGCCCCAGCATTTT.

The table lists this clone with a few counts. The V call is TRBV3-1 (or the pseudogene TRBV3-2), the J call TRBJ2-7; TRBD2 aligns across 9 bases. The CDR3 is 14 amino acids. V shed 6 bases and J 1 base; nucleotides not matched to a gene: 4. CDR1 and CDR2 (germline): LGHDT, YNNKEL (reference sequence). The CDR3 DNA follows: TGTGCCAGCAGAAATAGCGGGAGATCCTACGAGCAGTACTTC. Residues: CASRNSGRSYEQYF.

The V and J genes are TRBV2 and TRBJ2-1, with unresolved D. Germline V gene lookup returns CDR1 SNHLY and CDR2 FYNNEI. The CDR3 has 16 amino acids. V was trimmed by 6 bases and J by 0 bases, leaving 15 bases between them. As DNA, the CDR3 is TGTGCCAGCAGGGCCAGCCTTGCTAGCTCCTACAATGAGCAGTTCTTC. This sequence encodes CASRASLASSYNEQFF.

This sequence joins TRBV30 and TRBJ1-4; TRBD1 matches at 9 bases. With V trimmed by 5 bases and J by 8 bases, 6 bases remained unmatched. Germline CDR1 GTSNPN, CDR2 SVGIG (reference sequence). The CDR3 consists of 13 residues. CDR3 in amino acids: CAWGGQGNEKLFF. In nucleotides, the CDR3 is TGTGCCTGGGGGGGACAGGGTAACGAAAAACTGTTTTTT.

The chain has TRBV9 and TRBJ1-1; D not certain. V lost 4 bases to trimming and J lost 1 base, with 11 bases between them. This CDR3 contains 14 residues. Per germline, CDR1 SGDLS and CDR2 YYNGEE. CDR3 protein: CASSIRDTNTEAFF. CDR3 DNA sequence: TGTGCCAGCAGCATCCGAGATACGAACACTGAAGCTTTCTTT.

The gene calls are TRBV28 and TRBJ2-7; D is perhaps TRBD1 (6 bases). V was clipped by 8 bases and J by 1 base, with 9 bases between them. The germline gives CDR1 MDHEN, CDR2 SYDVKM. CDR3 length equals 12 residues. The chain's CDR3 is CASRDNSYEQYF. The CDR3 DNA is TGTGCCAGCCGGGACAATTCCTACGAGCAGTACTTC.

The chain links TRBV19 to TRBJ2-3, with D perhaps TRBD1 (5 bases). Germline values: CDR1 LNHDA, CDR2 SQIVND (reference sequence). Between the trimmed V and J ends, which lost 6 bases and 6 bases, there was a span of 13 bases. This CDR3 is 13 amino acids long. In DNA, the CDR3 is TGTGCCAGTAGGAACCCCCCAGGGGATACGCAGTATTTT. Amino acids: CASRNPPGDTQYF.

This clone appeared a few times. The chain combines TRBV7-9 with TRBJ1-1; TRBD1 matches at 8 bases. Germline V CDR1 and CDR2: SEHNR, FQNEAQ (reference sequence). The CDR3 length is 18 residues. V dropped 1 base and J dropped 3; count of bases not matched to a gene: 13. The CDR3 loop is CASSLEYNEDRADTEAFF. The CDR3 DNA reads TGTGCCAGCAGCTTAGAATATAACGAGGACAGGGCGGACACTGAAGCTTTCTTT.

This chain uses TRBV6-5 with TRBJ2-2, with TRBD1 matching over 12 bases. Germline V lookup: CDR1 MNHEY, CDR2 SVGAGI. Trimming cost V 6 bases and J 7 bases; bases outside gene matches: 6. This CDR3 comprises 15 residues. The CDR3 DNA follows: TGTGCCAGCAGACCGGGACAGGGGGCCATCGGGGAGCTGTTTTTT. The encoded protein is CASRPGQGAIGELFF.

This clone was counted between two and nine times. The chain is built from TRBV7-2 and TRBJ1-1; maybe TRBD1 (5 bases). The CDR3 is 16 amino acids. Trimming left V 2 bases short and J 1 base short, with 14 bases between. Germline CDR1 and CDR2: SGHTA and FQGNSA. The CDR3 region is CASSLFSRGSNTEAFF. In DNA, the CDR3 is TGTGCCAGCAGCTTATTTTCGCGGGGCTCGAACACTGAAGCTTTCTTT.

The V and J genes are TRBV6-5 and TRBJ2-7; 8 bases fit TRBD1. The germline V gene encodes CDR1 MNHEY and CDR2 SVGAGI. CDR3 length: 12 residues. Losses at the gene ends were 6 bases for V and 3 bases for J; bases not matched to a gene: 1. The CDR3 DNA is TGTGCCAGCAGGACAGGGGACTACGAGCAGTACTTC. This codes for CASRTGDYEQYF.

CDR3 sequence: CSAMDRTEAFF. In DNA form, the CDR3 reads TGCAGTGCTATGGACAGGACTGAAGCTTTCTTT. The chain links TRBV20-1 to TRBJ1-1; 7 nucleotides line up with TRBD1. The V and J ends lost 4 bases and 5 bases, in that order; junction bases with no gene match: 1. The germline gives CDR1 DFQATT, CDR2 SNEGSKA (reference sequence). The CDR3 extends over 11 amino acids.

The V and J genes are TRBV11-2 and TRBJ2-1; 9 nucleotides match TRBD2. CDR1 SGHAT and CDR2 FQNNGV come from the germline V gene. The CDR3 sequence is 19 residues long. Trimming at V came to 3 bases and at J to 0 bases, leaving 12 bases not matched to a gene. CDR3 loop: CASSLLGASGAGSYNEQFF. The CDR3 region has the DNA TGTGCCAGCAGCTTGCTCGGGGCTAGCGGGGCGGGCTCCTACAATGAGCAGTTCTTC.

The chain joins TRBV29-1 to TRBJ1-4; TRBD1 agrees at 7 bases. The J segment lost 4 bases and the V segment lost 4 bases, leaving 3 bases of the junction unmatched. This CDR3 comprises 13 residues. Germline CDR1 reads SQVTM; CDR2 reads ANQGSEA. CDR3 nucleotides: TGCAGCGTTGTGACAGGGAATAATGAAAAACTGTTTTTT. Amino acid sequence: CSVVTGNNEKLFF.

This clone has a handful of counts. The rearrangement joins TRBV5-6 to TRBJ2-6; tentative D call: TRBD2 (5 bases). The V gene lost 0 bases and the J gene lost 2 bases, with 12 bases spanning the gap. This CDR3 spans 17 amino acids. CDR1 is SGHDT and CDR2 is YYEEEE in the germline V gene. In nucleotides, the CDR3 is TGTGCCAGCAGCTTGGCCGGGATTAACACTGGGGCCAACGTCCTGACTTTC. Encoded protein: CASSLAGINTGANVLTF.

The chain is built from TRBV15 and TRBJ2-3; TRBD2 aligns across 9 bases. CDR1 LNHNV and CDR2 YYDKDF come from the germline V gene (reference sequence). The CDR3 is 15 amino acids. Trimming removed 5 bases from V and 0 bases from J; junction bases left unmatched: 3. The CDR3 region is CATSVAGESTDTQYF. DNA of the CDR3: TGTGCCACCAGCGTAGCGGGAGAGAGCACAGATACGCAGTATTTT.